This T cell receptor (beta chain) comes out of a study of brain T cells in children with intractable seizures. Points from the study as a whole: Only CDR3 sequence similarity suggested viral specificity, without known HCMV serostatus. Absence of clones before surgery may stem from lower sequencing depth.

Time point reported: blood from clinic visit 5 months post-surgery; TSC patient then seizure free. Only cases whose brain tissue showed the highest T cell transcript signatures were sequenced. Patients received at least one anti-epileptic drug before surgery. The germline gives CDR1 SGHAT, CDR2 FQDESV (reference sequence). V was shortened by 5 bases and J by 1 base, with 12 bases between the two germline ends. The CDR3 is 14 residues long. About this clone: Antigen: not known.

Measured with immunoSEQ multiplex PCR; TCRdb has only the in-frame clones, and not every one. The sample comprises 300,000 to 400,000 clones, 93% of which are singletons, and roughly 5.8% rests with the top ten. This material consisted of peripheral blood, taken less than 6 months after surgery. The chain is built from TRBV11-1 and TRBJ2-7; D not resolved. The sequence derives from a boy younger than two with tuberous sclerosis and intractable seizures. In DNA, the CDR3 is TGTGCCAGCAGCATCCAGGTCGAATCCTACGAGCAGTACTTC. As protein: CASSIQVESYEQYF.